Below are 27 T cell receptor beta chains sequenced from a single sample in a study of tumor-infiltrating lymphocytes in primary liver carcinoma. For each extraction, RNA and DNA were obtained together from 20-30 mg of unsorted bulk tissue. Total RNA amounting to 500 ng was the source from which TCR beta cDNA was made with a constant-region primer. Libraries covering TCR beta were generated through three nested multiplex PCR rounds (using a slightly modified ARM-PCR). Investigators reported that the first two PCR rounds, at about 11 cycles each, used TRBV1-TRBV30 forward primers with a C-beta reverse primer. TCRdb itself ran the multiplex PCR reads through MiXCR, one entry per CDR3 protein. The profile covers tens of thousands of distinct CDR3 sequences, with roughly 80% appearing a single time and under 35% taken by the ten largest. The sequencing input was liver tumor tissue from sampling region 5. As for subset: tumor region T5, tumor centre. The receptors stem from a woman aged 30 to 39 with primary liver carcinoma and hepatitis B virus infection.

A remark on this clonotype: Since the CDR3 does not end with the conserved phenylalanine or tryptophan, this likely comes from a read error. It is unclear where the CDR3 begins or ends on the DNA, so no DNA is shown, and the CDR3 is as TCRdb lists it. The rearrangement uses TRBV6-5 and TRBJ2-3; TRBD1, as called in the table, went unchecked against the DNA. The CDR3 length is 15 residues, termini included. CDR1 is MNHEY and CDR2 is SVGAGI in the germline V gene. CDR3 sequence reads: CASRGIGTGTDTLYL.

The chain employs TRBV11-2 and TRBJ1-2; a weak D match, TRBD1 (6 bases). Germline V gene data show CDR1 as SGHAT and CDR2 as FQNNGV. The CDR3 consists of 13 residues. Trimming stripped 9 bases from V and 8 bases from J, with 19 bases between. The chain's CDR3 is CASTKGGGGGYTF. CDR3 nucleotides: TGTGCCAGTACTAAGGGGGGGGGTGGAGGCTACACCTTC.

As for this clonotype: The junction does not match germline at one end; this may be a read error. This chain connects TRBV11-2 to TRBJ1-4; D is possibly TRBD1 (5 bases). This CDR3 has 12 amino acids. Germline-derived CDR1 and CDR2 are SGHAT and FQNNGV. The CDR3 nucleotides are TGTGCCAGGAGCCCCTGTGGGGGAAAACTGTTTTTC. Translation: CARSPCGGKLFF.

Note on this clonotype: A much bigger clone sits one base away, suggesting this may be a read error. Likely a read error: the CDR3 ends without its conserved phenylalanine or tryptophan. The chain links TRBV5-1 to TRBJ2-7; TRBD1 aligns across 7 bases. Germline V gives CDR1 SGHRS, CDR2 YFSETQ. This CDR3 contains 16 residues. The CDR3 DNA is TGCGCCAGCAGCTTGGGACACCGGGACAGTTCCTACAAGCAGTACCTC. Its translation is CASSLGHRDSSYKQYL.

This clonotype appeared a single time. A junction end diverges from the germline sequence, so it may reflect a read error. This chain joins TRBV7-9 and TRBJ2-5; TRBD2 matches at 9 bases. The CDR3 has 17 amino acids. Germline V lookup: CDR1 SEHNR, CDR2 FQNEAQ (reference sequence). The CDR3 spells CASSLGVRAGGSETEYF. In DNA, the CDR3 is TGTGCCAGCAGCTTAGGGGTGCGAGCGGGAGGTTCGGAGACCGAGTACTTC.

Points on this clonotype: One end of the junction does not line up with germline, which may come from a read error. The chain joins TRBV6-5 to TRBJ2-2; D is perhaps TRBD1 (7 bases). This CDR3 region has 15 residues. Germline V CDR1 and CDR2: MNHEY, SVGAGI. The chain's CDR3 is CASSPRTGFTGGLFF. CDR3 in DNA: TGCGCCAGCAGTCCGCGGACAGGATTTACCGGGGGGCTGTTTTTT.

To note about this clonotype: Relative to the germline gene, one junction end is altered; a read error may explain this. The chain joins TRBV18 to TRBJ2-1; TRBD1 might be the D (6 bases). This CDR3 is 16 amino acids long. The V gene's germline CDR1 is KGHSH and CDR2 LQKENI. CDR3 DNA sequence: TGTGCCAGCTCACCACCGACAGGCATCTCCTACAATGAGCAGTTCTTT. It is translated as CASSPPTGISYNEQFF.

The rearrangement uses TRBV30 and TRBJ1-1, with 9 bases fitting TRBD1. V was clipped by 3 bases and J by 5 bases; unmatched bases: 13. Germline values: CDR1 GTSNPN, CDR2 SVGIG (reference sequence). This CDR3 is 16 amino acids long. The CDR3 spells CAWRSSEQGARTEAFF. In DNA form, the CDR3 reads TGTGCCTGGAGGTCCTCGGAACAGGGGGCGCGGACTGAAGCTTTCTTT.

Comment on this clonotype: At one of its ends the junction is not consistent with the germline gene, which may arise from a read error. This chain connects TRBV29-1 to TRBJ2-1; no clear D. The germline gives CDR1 SQVTM, CDR2 ANQGSEA. CDR3 length equals 10 residues. The CDR3 here is CSIDPNEQFF. CDR3 bases: TGCAGCATAGATCCAAATGAACAGTTCTTC.

Of note for this clonotype: Since the CDR3 does not end with the conserved phenylalanine or tryptophan, this likely comes from a read error. The V and J genes are TRBV6-2 or TRBV6-3 and TRBJ1-5; no reliable D call. Germline CDR1 MNHEY, CDR2 SVGEGT. Trimming cost V 2 bases and J 2 bases, with 4 bases left between them. CDR3 length equals 13 residues. The CDR3 nucleotides read TGTGCCAGCAGTTACAGGGGCAATCAGCCCCAGCATAAT. Its protein product is CASSYRGNQPQHN.

For this clonotype: One end of the junction is discordant with germline, which a read error may explain. The V and J genes are TRBV10-1 and TRBJ2-2; TRBD2 is a possible D gene (5 bases). Germline values: CDR1 WNHNN, CDR2 SYGVQD (reference sequence). This CDR3 comprises 13 residues. Written as DNA, the CDR3 is TGTGCCAGTAGTGAACGAAACACCGGGGTGCTGTTTTTT. Its protein product is CASSERNTGVLFF.

This clonotype was counted ten times or more. J is TRBJ2-2 and V is TRBV24-1; 9 positions agree with TRBD1. CDR1 and CDR2 from the germline V gene are KGHDR and SFDVKD. CDR3 length equals 16 residues. The V gene end was trimmed by 2 bases and the J gene end by 2 bases; junction bases not matched to a gene: 2. This CDR3 reads CATSDWDRANTGELFF. CDR3 coding DNA: TGTGCCACCAGTGATTGGGACAGGGCTAACACCGGGGAGCTGTTTTTT.

Details on this clonotype: This likely comes from a read error, as the CDR3 has no conserved phenylalanine or tryptophan at its end. The limits of the CDR3 on the DNA are not certain, so only TCRdb's listed CDR3 is given. The chain couples TRBV29-1 to TRBJ2-1. The CDR3 has 12 residues if both end residues are counted. CDR1 SQVTM and CDR2 ANQGSEA come from the germline V gene. The CDR3 region is CSALRDYYEQSL.

This clonotype turned up a few times. The V and J genes are TRBV10-3 and TRBJ2-2; 9 bases align to TRBD1. Trimming at V came to 6 bases and at J to 5 bases, leaving 16 bases not matched to a gene. Germline assignment: CDR1 ENHRY and CDR2 SYGVKD. CDR3 length: 18 amino acids. This CDR3 is CAIRIAAGQGSMTGELFF. The CDR3 coding sequence is TGTGCCATCAGGATAGCAGCGGGACAGGGTTCCATGACCGGGGAGCTGTTTTTT.

With regard to this clonotype: An end of the junction differs from the germline gene, which may be a read error. The CDR3 sequence: CVSRDQANSEAFF. The CDR3 DNA is TGTGTCAGCAGGGACCAGGCGAACTCTGAAGCTTTCTTT. The V and J genes are TRBV2 and TRBJ1-1; perhaps TRBD1 as D (5 bases). CDR3 length equals 13 residues. Looked up from germline, CDR1 is SNHLY and CDR2 is FYNNEI.

To note about this clonotype: This sequence may be a read error, since a much larger clone differs from it by one base. This chain joins TRBV9 and TRBJ2-2; a weak D match, TRBD2 (5 bases). Germline CDR1 SGDLS, CDR2 YYNGEE. This CDR3 has 12 amino acids. DNA of the CDR3: TGTGCCAGCAGCGTAGATTCCGGGGAGCTGTTGTTT. Translation: CASSVDSGELLF.

This clonotype was seen ten or more times. The rearrangement uses TRBV30 and TRBJ2-1; no reliable D call. V shed 6 bases and J shed 3 bases, with 12 bases lying between them. The CDR3 length is 13 residues. Germline CDR1 reads GTSNPN; CDR2 reads SVGIG (reference sequence). The DNA of the CDR3 is TGTGCCTGCGTCTACCCGGGCTACAATGAGCAGTTCTTC. It encodes CACVYPGYNEQFF.

With respect to this clonotype: One junction end disagrees with the germline gene, perhaps due to a read error. The chain employs TRBV12-3 or TRBV12-4 and TRBJ2-2, with D tentatively TRBD2 (5 bases). This CDR3 spans 15 amino acids. CDR3 amino acids: CVSSPPVTVTGKLFF. In DNA, the CDR3 is TGTGTCAGCAGCCCCCCTGTAACGGTCACCGGGAAGCTGTTTTTT.

This clonotype was seen repeatedly, ten times or more. Germline and junction disagree at one end, which may indicate a read error. This chain links TRBV6-6 with TRBJ1-5; TRBD1 matches 9 bases. The germline V gene has CDR1 MNHNY and CDR2 SVGAGI (reference sequence). There are 15 residues in the CDR3. For the CDR3, the DNA is TGTGTCAGCAGTTACGGGACAGGGTGCAATCAGCCCCAGCATTTT. It codes for CVSSYGTGCNQPQHF.

Details on this clonotype: This CDR3 is missing its conserved last phenylalanine or tryptophan, likely due to a read error. Written as DNA, the CDR3 is TGTGCCTGGAGACTAGCGGGATTATCCTACAATGAGCAGTTCTAC. Amino acid sequence: CAWRLAGLSYNEQFY. J is TRBJ2-1 and V is TRBV30, with 10 bases aligning to TRBD2. CDR3 length equals 15 residues. CDR1 and CDR2 (germline): GTSNPN, SVGIG (reference sequence). The V gene end was trimmed by 3 bases and the J gene end by 1 base; junction bases not matched to a gene: 3.

A remark on this clonotype: At one of its ends the junction is not consistent with the germline gene, which may arise from a read error. The V call is TRBV10-3, the J call TRBJ2-7; TRBD1 matches at 9 bases. The germline gives CDR1 ENHRY, CDR2 SYGVKD. This CDR3 is built from 16 residues. The CDR3 DNA sequence: TGTGCCATCTGTGAGTGGACAGGGGACATGACCCACGAGCAGTACTTC. Its protein product is CAICEWTGDMTHEQYF.

The CDR3 DNA reads as TGTGCCAGCAACTTCGCCTGGACTAGCGGGAACTCCTACGAGCAGTACTTC. This translates into CASNFAWTSGNSYEQYF. The chain carries TRBV6-5 and TRBJ2-7; TRBD2 matches 12 bases. The CDR3 length is 17 residues. Germline values: CDR1 MNHEY, CDR2 SVGAGI. Losses at the gene ends were 7 bases for V and 0 bases for J; bases not matched to a gene: 10.

A remark on this clonotype: One junction end does not reproduce the germline sequence, and a read error may be involved. This chain links TRBV4-1 with TRBJ2-3, with D unclear. Germline loops: CDR1 MGHRA, CDR2 YSYEKL. The CDR3 totals 18 residues. CDR3 loop: CASSQLSMVAEDSDTEYF. As DNA, the CDR3 is TGCGCCAGCAGCCAACTAAGTATGGTAGCTGAAGACTCGGATACGGAGTATTTT.

This clonotype appeared many times. A much larger clone lies one base from this, so it may be a read error. The chain uses TRBV30 and TRBJ2-3; D gene uncertain. V was cut by 1 base and J by 6 bases, with 11 bases left in between. Germline CDR1 is GTSNPN and CDR2 is SVGIG (reference sequence). The CDR3 sequence is 13 residues long. CDR3 residues: CAWSAHGRDTQYF. For the CDR3, the DNA is TGTGCCTGGAGTGCACATGGTCGGGATACGCAGTATTTT.

Note on this clonotype: One end of the junction varies from germline; a read error may be responsible. The rearrangement links TRBV11-2 to TRBJ2-3; D remains unclear. CDR3 length: 13 residues. Germline lookup yields CDR1 SGHAT and CDR2 FQNNGV. The CDR3 DNA reads TGTGCTAGCAGCTTAGTGAACTCCGGTACGCTGTATTTT. Translation gives CASSLVNSGTLYF.

In the case of this clonotype: An end of the junction differs from the germline gene, which may be a read error. V usage is TRBV12-3 or TRBV12-4 and J usage is TRBJ2-2; possibly TRBD2 for D (5 bases). The CDR3 contains 15 residues. CDR3 in amino acids: CASSFNREITGELVF. The CDR3 DNA follows: TGTGCCAGCAGTTTTAATAGGGAGATCACCGGGGAGCTGGTTTTT.

Comments on this clonotype: This may stem from a read error, because a much larger clone lies one nucleotide away. V is TRBV20-1 and J is TRBJ2-3; D unresolved. The CDR3 runs to 15 residues. Trimming cost V 0 bases and J 4 bases, with 14 bases left between them. The germline V gene has CDR1 DFQATT and CDR2 SNEGSKA (reference sequence). The CDR3 coding sequence is TGCAGTGCTAGAGATCCCTTAGAACGGCCAGATACGCAGTATTTT. This sequence encodes CSARDPLERPDTQYF.